This entry lists 11 T cell receptor beta chains sequenced from one sample in a study of T cells after yellow fever vaccination. In TCRdb, the 5' RACE reads were re-called with MiXCR into one record per CDR3 protein. The sample has about 170,000 distinct CDR3 sequences, approximately 10% seen once. Sequenced material: CD8+ T cells sorted from PBMCs, taken 15 days after the yellow fever booster vaccination. These receptor sequences come from a man younger than 30 who received the YFV17D yellow fever vaccine.

This clonotype was counted a few times. CDR3 sequence: CASGLGGNTEAFF. CDR3 DNA: TGTGCCAGCGGATTAGGGGGGAACACTGAAGCTTTCTTT. The V and J genes are TRBV27 and TRBJ1-1; a weak D match, TRBD1 (6 bases). Germline lookup yields CDR1 MNHEY and CDR2 SMNVEV (reference sequence). The CDR3 spans 13 residues. Trimming stripped 8 bases from V and 1 base from J, with 11 bases between.

In its sample, this clonotype was seen many times. The V and J genes are TRBV3-1 and TRBJ2-7, with 9 bases lining up with TRBD1. Germline V gene lookup returns CDR1 LGHDT and CDR2 YNNKEL (reference sequence). V was clipped by 5 bases and J by 1 base; unmatched bases: 6. This CDR3 has 15 residues. The CDR3 region is CASSSGTGMSYEQYV. The DNA of the CDR3 is TGTGCCAGCAGCTCAGGGACAGGGATGTCCTACGAGCAGTACGTC.

The chain joins TRBV14 to TRBJ2-7; D possibly matches TRBD1 or TRBD2 (5 bases each). The V gene lost 4 bases and the J gene lost 4 bases, with 11 bases spanning the gap. Germline V gene lookup returns CDR1 SGHDN and CDR2 FVKESK. This CDR3 comprises 13 residues. Written as DNA, the CDR3 is TGTGCCAGCAGCCGGGGGTCCGATTACGAGCAGTACGTC. This translates into CASSRGSDYEQYV.

The chain uses TRBV27 and TRBJ2-7; D may be TRBD1 or TRBD2 (5 bases each). V was cut by 5 bases and J by 3 bases, with 14 bases left in between. Germline V gene lookup returns CDR1 MNHEY and CDR2 SMNVEV (reference sequence). CDR3 length equals 14 residues. The CDR3 DNA reads as TGTGCCAGCAGTCATAGGGGCGGAGGCTACGAGCAGTACTTC. The encoded protein is CASSHRGGGYEQYF.

This rearrangement joins TRBV7-8 to TRBJ2-1; 7 nucleotides line up with TRBD1. V was clipped by 5 bases and J by 6 bases; unmatched bases: 10. CDR1 SGHVS and CDR2 FQNEAQ come from the germline V gene. This CDR3 is built from 15 residues. CDR3 in amino acids: CASSHPDRSRNEQFF. The CDR3, as DNA: TGTGCCAGCAGCCACCCGGACAGGAGCCGCAATGAGCAGTTCTTC.

The CDR3 spells CASSLEGGEDSNQPQHF. DNA for the CDR3: TGTGCCAGCAGCTTAGAAGGAGGGGAGGATAGCAATCAGCCCCAGCATTTT. This chain links TRBV7-6 with TRBJ1-5, with D possibly being TRBD1 (5 bases). The CDR3 has 17 amino acids. Germline assignment: CDR1 SGHVS and CDR2 FNYEAQ. Deletions cut 1 base from V and 0 bases from J, with 13 bases between.

This clonotype came up once. The V call is TRBV11-2, the J call TRBJ2-1; 7 nucleotides agree with TRBD1. V lost 4 bases, J lost 4 bases, and 13 bases stayed unmatched. The CDR3 has 17 amino acids. Germline CDR1 reads SGHAT; CDR2 reads FQNNGV. This CDR3 reads CASSSIRQGWIYNEQFF. The CDR3 nucleotides are TGTGCCAGCAGCTCCATCCGACAGGGTTGGATTTACAATGAGCAGTTCTTC.

This clonotype has a handful of counts. V gene TRBV5-4 combines with J gene TRBJ1-2; D is uncertain. V was cut by 0 bases and J by 0 bases, with 9 bases left in between. The CDR3 extends over 15 amino acids. Germline CDR1 is SGHNT and CDR2 is YYREEE (reference sequence). The CDR3 here is CASSLDGWSNYGYTF. As DNA, the CDR3 is TGTGCCAGCAGCTTGGACGGATGGTCTAACTATGGCTACACCTTC.

This clonotype was seen more than once but under ten times. This rearrangement joins TRBV7-9 to TRBJ1-1, with D possibly TRBD1 on 6 matching bases. The CDR3 covers 14 residues. The germline V gene encodes CDR1 SEHNR and CDR2 FQNEAQ (reference sequence). Trimming removed 0 bases at V and 8 bases at J, with 13 bases between. The CDR3 protein is CASSLADPGQEAFF. Written as DNA, the CDR3 is TGTGCCAGCAGCTTAGCGGACCCCGGACAGGAAGCTTTCTTT.

The chain is built from TRBV4-3 and TRBJ2-5; TRBD1 aligns across 7 bases. Germline CDR1 reads LGHNA; CDR2 reads YSLEER. J gave up 3 bases and V 4 bases, and 2 bases lay outside the gene matches. The CDR3 totals 13 residues. CDR3 DNA sequence: TGCGCCAGCAGCCTAGGACAGGAAGAGACCCAGTACTTC. Translated: CASSLGQEETQYF.

The chain links TRBV6-5 to TRBJ1-5; D is uncertain. V lost 4 bases and J 0 bases, leaving 7 bases between the germline ends. The CDR3 has 14 residues. Germline V CDR1 and CDR2: MNHEY, SVGAGI. The CDR3 region is CASSFGYSNQPQHF. CDR3 nucleotides: TGTGCCAGCAGTTTCGGTTATAGCAATCAGCCCCAGCATTTT.